Given below is one TCR beta chain in context. This sample is drawn from a study of cytomegalovirus exposure and HLA in healthy donors. The CDR3 is 14 residues long. Germline V lookup: CDR1 ENHRY, CDR2 SYGVKD. The V segment lost 6 bases and the J segment 2 bases; nucleotides outside the gene matches: 5. Use of 60 Vbeta and 13 Jbeta primers characterized the PCR. Using immunoSEQ multiplex PCR, the repertoire was profiled, and TCRdb retains in-frame clones only, with some absent. The sample has more than 95,000 clones, over 60% seen once. This chain connects TRBV10-3 to TRBJ2-7, with TRBD2 matching over 9 bases. The clonotype originates from a man aged 30-40 years in good health and CMV-seronegative. The sample taken for sequencing was PBMCs. CDR3 coding DNA: TGTGCCATCAGGGAGCGGGAGGCCACCTACGAGCAGTACTTC. Translation gives CAIREREATYEQYF.